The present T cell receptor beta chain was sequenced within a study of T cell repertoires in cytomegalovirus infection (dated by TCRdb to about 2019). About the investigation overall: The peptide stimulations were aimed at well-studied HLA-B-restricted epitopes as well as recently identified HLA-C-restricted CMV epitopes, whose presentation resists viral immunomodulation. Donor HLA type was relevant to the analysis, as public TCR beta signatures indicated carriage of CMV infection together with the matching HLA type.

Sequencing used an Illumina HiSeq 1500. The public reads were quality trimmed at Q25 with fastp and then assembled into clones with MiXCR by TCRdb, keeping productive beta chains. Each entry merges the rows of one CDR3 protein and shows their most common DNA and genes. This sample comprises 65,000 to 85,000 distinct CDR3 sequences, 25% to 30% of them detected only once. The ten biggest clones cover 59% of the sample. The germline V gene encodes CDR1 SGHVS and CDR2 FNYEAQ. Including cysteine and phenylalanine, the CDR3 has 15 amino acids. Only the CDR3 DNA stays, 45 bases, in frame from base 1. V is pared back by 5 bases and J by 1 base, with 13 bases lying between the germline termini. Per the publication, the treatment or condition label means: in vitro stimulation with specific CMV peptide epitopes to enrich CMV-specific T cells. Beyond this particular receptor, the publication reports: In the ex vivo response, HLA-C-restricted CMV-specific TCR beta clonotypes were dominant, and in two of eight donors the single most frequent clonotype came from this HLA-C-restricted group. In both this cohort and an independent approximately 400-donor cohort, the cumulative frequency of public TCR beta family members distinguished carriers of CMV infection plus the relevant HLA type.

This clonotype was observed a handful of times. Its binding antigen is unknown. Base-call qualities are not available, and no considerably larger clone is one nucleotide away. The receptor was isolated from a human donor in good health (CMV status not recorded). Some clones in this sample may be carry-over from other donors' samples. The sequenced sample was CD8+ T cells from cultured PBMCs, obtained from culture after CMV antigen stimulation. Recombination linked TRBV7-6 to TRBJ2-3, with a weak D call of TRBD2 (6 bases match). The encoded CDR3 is CASSARDFRTDTQYF. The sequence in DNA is TGTGCCAGCAGCGCTCGGGACTTCCGCACAGATACGCAGTATTTT.